Sequencing of this TCR beta chain was carried out in a study of cytomegalovirus exposure and HLA in healthy donors. Study outcomes and limitations: As immune exposure information, only CMV serostatus was available.

13 Jbeta primers and 60 Vbeta primers were used for the PCR. Measured with immunoSEQ multiplex PCR; TCRdb has only the in-frame clones, and not every one. This sample yields about 170,000 clones, of which about 79% are seen a single time; around 0.71% belongs to the top ten. This CDR3 is 15 amino acids long. The germline CDR1 and CDR2 sequences are SGHAT and FQNNGV. V trimming: 4 bases; J trimming: 3 bases; junction bases outside the gene matches: 2. On this clone itself: Its antigen is currently unknown.

The sample taken for sequencing was PBMCs. The receptor was isolated from a female donor in good health and CMV-seronegative. V gene TRBV11-2 combines with J gene TRBJ2-7, with 14 bases fitting TRBD2. CDR3 residues: CASSSGTSGSYEQYF. CDR3 DNA sequence: TGTGCCAGCAGCTCCGGGACTAGCGGGAGCTACGAGCAGTACTTC.